These T cell receptor beta chains were read from a single sample in a study of CD8 T cells in ankylosing spondylitis. TCRdb re-analysed the 5' RACE reads in MiXCR, keeping a single row per CDR3 protein. The sample has roughly 220,000 distinct CDR3 sequences; over 9.5% are singletons. Material: blood, either unsorted or a sorted T cell fraction (not recorded which). These receptors were collected from a male donor with ankylosing spondylitis or in good health (not recorded which). Both conserved end residues are part of each CDR3. D genes are given only for firm matches. A row's size may be missing; if present it is once, few, many or a size class.

j_gene | len | d_gene | v_gene | abundance | CDR3nt | CDR3aa
TRBJ1-1 | 15 | . | TRBV27 | many | TGTGCCAGCAGTTTATCGCAACAGGGATACTCTGAAGCTTTCTTT | CASSLSQQGYSEAFF
TRBJ2-1 | 15 | TRBD2 | TRBV20-1 | many | TGCAGTGGTCAGAGTCGAGCGGGGGGGCAGAATGAGCAGTTCTTC | CSGQSRAGGQNEQFF
TRBJ1-4 | 14 | . | TRBV6-5 | many | TGTGCCAGCAGTTACTCCCAGGGGAATGAAAAACTGTTTTTT | CASSYSQGNEKLFF
TRBJ1-3 | 14 | . | TRBV29-1 | . | TGCAGCGTTGAGGAGGGACTGTCTGGAAACACCATATATTTT | CSVEEGLSGNTIYF
TRBJ1-1 | 14 | TRBD1 | TRBV5-1 | . | TGCGCCAGCAGCTTGGAGGTCGGGACAGGTGAAGCTTTCTTT | CASSLEVGTGEAFF
TRBJ2-3 | 20 | . | TRBV21-1 | many | TGTGCCAGCAGCAAAAAGGAGGGACGGCGGGGGGGGATTTCCACAGATACGCAGTATTTT | CASSKKEGRRGGISTDTQYF
TRBJ2-1 | 11 | . | TRBV28 | many | TGTGCCAGCGGGGCCGACAATGAGCAGTTCTTC | CASGADNEQFF
TRBJ1-1 | 13 | TRBD1 | TRBV6-5 | few | TGTGCCAGCAGTTACTCGGGGACAGGGGAAGCTTTCTTT | CASSYSGTGEAFF
TRBJ2-5 | 15 | . | TRBV12-3/TRBV12-4 | few | TGTGCCAGCAGTTTGGAGGGGATACTCCAAGAGACCCAGTACTTC | CASSLEGILQETQYF
TRBJ1-4 | 15 | TRBD1 | TRBV24-1 | many | TGTGCCACCAGCGAATTCCAGGGGGCGATTGAAAAACTGTTTTTT | CATSEFQGAIEKLFF
TRBJ1-1 | 16 | TRBD1 | TRBV5-1 | many | TGCGCCAGCAGCTTTGGACAGGGTGGAGTGAACACTGAAGCTTTCTTT | CASSFGQGGVNTEAFF
TRBJ2-2 | 16 | TRBD1 | TRBV7-3 | . | TGTGCCAGCAGTTCGGGGACAGGGGGGTACACCGGGGAGCTGTTTTTT | CASSSGTGGYTGELFF
TRBJ1-1 | 14 | . | TRBV3-1 | many | TGTGCCAGCAGACACAGGGACCCGAACACTGAAGCTTTCTTT | CASRHRDPNTEAFF
TRBJ2-2 | 15 | . | TRBV7-2 | . | TGTGCCAGCAGCTTAGCGGCAGGGGTGACCGGGGAGCTGTTTTTT | CASSLAAGVTGELFF
TRBJ2-1 | 14 | TRBD1 | TRBV10-3 | few | TGTGCCATCAGACGACCCGACAGGGTGGCTGAGCAGTTCTTC | CAIRRPDRVAEQFF
TRBJ2-2 | 11 | . | TRBV2 | few | TGTGCCAGCAGGGCTCCCGGGGAGCTGTTTTTT | CASRAPGELFF
TRBJ2-7 | 17 | TRBD1 | TRBV6-5 | many | TGTGCCAGCAGTTACAGTTCGGGACAGGGGGCGTCCGGCGAGCAGTACTTC | CASSYSSGQGASGEQYF
TRBJ2-3 | 17 | . | TRBV14 | many | TGTGCCAGCAGCCCGAGGATGGGGCGGGGGCCAGCAGATACGCAGTATTTT | CASSPRMGRGPADTQYF
TRBJ2-7 | 14 | . | TRBV25-1 | many | TGTGCCAGCAGCCAATCAACAGGGTCCCACGAGCAGTACTTC | CASSQSTGSHEQYF
TRBJ1-1 | 16 | TRBD1 | TRBV6-1 | many | TGTGCCAGCAGGCCCCTACAGGGGACGATGAACACTGAAGCTTTCTTT | CASRPLQGTMNTEAFF
TRBJ1-5 | 14 | TRBD1 | TRBV12-3/TRBV12-4 | many | TGTGCCAGCACCATGGACAGGCTGGGACAGCCCCAGCATTTT | CASTMDRLGQPQHF
TRBJ1-1 | 14 | . | TRBV20-1 | . | TGCAGTGCTCCGACCAATGGGGTGAACACTGAAGCTTTCTTT | CSAPTNGVNTEAFF
TRBJ2-4 | 13 | . | TRBV5-6 | few | TGTGCCAGCAGCGGAAGGGGGGCGGACATTCAGTACTTC | CASSGRGADIQYF
TRBJ2-5 | 14 | . | TRBV7-9 | . | TGTGCCAGCAGCTTACCCCAGGGGGGGGAGACCCAGTACTTC | CASSLPQGGETQYF
TRBJ1-4 | 15 | . | TRBV27 | many | TGTGCCAGCAGCTCCCTGGGGGATTCGAACGAAAAACTGTTTTTT | CASSSLGDSNEKLFF
TRBJ1-5 | 15 | . | TRBV6-5 | many | TGTGCCAGCAGTTACTCGAACAGGGGCAATCAGCCCCAGCATTTT | CASSYSNRGNQPQHF
TRBJ2-3 | 13 | TRBD1 | TRBV12-3/TRBV12-4 | many | TGTGCCAGCAGCCAGACAGGGCCAGATACGCAGTATTTT | CASSQTGPDTQYF
TRBJ2-7 | 11 | TRBD1 | TRBV20-1 | many | TGCAGTGCTCAGACAGGGTACGAGCAGTACTTC | CSAQTGYEQYF
TRBJ1-2 | 17 | . | TRBV5-5 | . | TGTGCCAGCAGCCTCCAGCTTGTCCTTTCTACAGGAGGCGGCTACACCTTC | CASSLQLVLSTGGGYTF
TRBJ2-3 | 14 | . | TRBV20-1 | many | TGCAGTGCCGTCGGCAGCGGTAGCACAGATACGCAGTATTTT | CSAVGSGSTDTQYF
TRBJ2-3 | 14 | TRBD2 | TRBV19 | . | TGTGCCAGTAGAGGGAGGGGAGGCACAGATACGCAGTATTTT | CASRGRGGTDTQYF
TRBJ2-4 | 15 | TRBD1 | TRBV27 | many | TGTGCCAGCAGCCCCCAGACAGGGGGCGGAAACATTCAGTACTTC | CASSPQTGGGNIQYF
TRBJ1-5 | 13 | . | TRBV7-9 | many | TGTGCCAGCAGCTTAGAACGAAATCAGCCCCAGCATTTT | CASSLERNQPQHF
TRBJ2-2 | 15 | TRBD2 | TRBV11-3 | . | TGTGCCAGCAGCTTAAATGGGGACTATGCCGGGGAGCTGTTTTTT | CASSLNGDYAGELFF
TRBJ1-4 | 14 | . | TRBV18 | . | TGTGCCAGCTCAGAACAACCAACTAATGAAAAACTGTTTTTT | CASSEQPTNEKLFF
TRBJ2-5 | 12 | . | TRBV20-1 | few | TGCAGTGCTAAGTCTCCCGGAGAGACCCAGTACTTC | CSAKSPGETQYF
TRBJ2-7 | 14 | . | TRBV11-2 | few | TGTGCCAGCAGTCGCACAGGGATAGGCTACGAGCAGTACTTC | CASSRTGIGYEQYF
TRBJ2-2 | 12 | . | TRBV24-1 | many | TGTGCCACCGGCCGAGGCACCGGGGAGCTGTTTTTT | CATGRGTGELFF
TRBJ1-6 | 16 | TRBD1 | TRBV3-1 | few | TGTGCCAGCAGCCAAGAGACGACAGGGGGCTATTCACCCCTCCACTTT | CASSQETTGGYSPLHF
TRBJ1-1 | 13 | TRBD1 | TRBV20-1 | many | TGCAGTGCCATGGGACAGGTGAACACTGAAGCTTTCTTT | CSAMGQVNTEAFF
TRBJ2-7 | 16 | . | TRBV14 | . | TGTGCCAGCTGCCACTCTGCGGAGGGGCCCTCCTACGAGCAGTACTTC | CASCHSAEGPSYEQYF
TRBJ1-5 | 14 | . | TRBV20-1 | . | TGCAGTGCTAGAGATCTGGAGTCCCAGGCGCCCCAGCATTTT | CSARDLESQAPQHF
TRBJ1-2 | 14 | . | TRBV19 | few | TGTGCCAGTAGTATGGCCAGGGGCGACTATGGCTACACCTTC | CASSMARGDYGYTF
TRBJ1-3 | 14 | . | TRBV20-1 | few | TGCAGTGCCGAAGACAGGTTCTCTGGAAACACCATATATTTT | CSAEDRFSGNTIYF
TRBJ2-5 | 14 | TRBD2 | TRBV20-1 | many | TGCAGTGCTAGAGTCCTAGCGGGGGTAGAGACCCAGTACTTC | CSARVLAGVETQYF
TRBJ2-1 | 15 | TRBD1 | TRBV6-5 | many | TGTGCCAGCAGTTTCGCCGGGACAGGGGTCAATGAGCAGTTCTTC | CASSFAGTGVNEQFF
TRBJ1-5 | 16 | TRBD1 | TRBV5-1 | few | TGCGCCAGCAGCTTGGACGGACAGGGGACGGGACAGCCCCAGCATTTT | CASSLDGQGTGQPQHF
TRBJ2-1 | 15 | TRBD2 | TRBV3-1 | . | TGTGCCAGCACGCGACTAGCGGGGGGGCACAATGAGCAGTTCTTC | CASTRLAGGHNEQFF
TRBJ2-1 | 13 | TRBD2 | TRBV5-1 | few | TGCGCCAGCACTAGCGGGGGGGCAGGTGAGCAGTTCTTC | CASTSGGAGEQFF
TRBJ1-4 | 15 | . | TRBV5-1 | many | TGCGCCAGCAGCTTGATGGCGGCAACTAATGAAAAACTGTTTTTT | CASSLMAATNEKLFF
TRBJ2-2 | 14 | . | TRBV10-3 | few | TGTGCCACTTGCGGGACAGCGAACACCGGGGAGCTGTTTTTT | CATCGTANTGELFF
TRBJ1-6 | 16 | TRBD1 | TRBV5-6 | . | TGTGCCAGCAGCTTCGACACCGGGACAGGGTCGTTGGCCCTCCACTTT | CASSFDTGTGSLALHF
TRBJ2-1 | 15 | TRBD2 | TRBV20-1 | many | TGCAGTGCTATCTGGGCGGGGGGCCGAAACAATGAGCAGTTCTTC | CSAIWAGGRNNEQFF